One sample yielded the 25 T cell receptor beta chains listed below, sequenced in a study of T-cell reconstitution after alpha-beta-depleted transplantation in children. Unique molecular identifiers were used to barcode this TCRbeta library. TCRdb processed the PCR reads anew with MiXCR; each CDR3 protein has one entry. The sample consists of some 490,000 distinct CDR3 sequences, about 12% of them appearing once. The sequenced sample was PBMCs from the stem cell graft donor, obtained from the stem cell graft. Source of these receptors: a human donor who donated a stem cell graft to a child with combined immunodeficiency.

A few counts support this clonotype. This rearrangement joins TRBV2 to TRBJ1-6; the D is unclear. Trimming pared 1 base from V and 8 bases from J, leaving 6 bases between. Germline V gene data show CDR1 as SNHLY and CDR2 as FYNNEI. The CDR3 length is 13 residues. The CDR3 DNA reads TGTGCCAGCAGTGAAGTGAAATATTCACCCCTCCACTTT. It encodes CASSEVKYSPLHF.

This clonotype was seen ten or more times. The V and J genes are TRBV5-1 and TRBJ2-7, with D perhaps TRBD1 or TRBD2 (5 bases each). Germline V CDR1 and CDR2: SGHRS, YFSETQ. The V gene lost 0 bases and the J gene lost 5 bases, with 15 bases spanning the gap. This CDR3 region has 15 residues. As DNA, the CDR3 is TGCGCCAGCAGCTTGGTAGCAGGGTTGAGGGACGAGCAGTACTTC. This sequence encodes CASSLVAGLRDEQYF.

In this sample, this clonotype turned up many times. V gene TRBV7-9 combines with J gene TRBJ2-5; TRBD1 is a possible D gene (6 bases). The germline V gene encodes CDR1 SEHNR and CDR2 FQNEAQ (reference sequence). The CDR3 runs 14 residues. The V end was cut by 4 bases, the J end by 2 bases, with 11 bases between. CDR3 nucleotide sequence: TGTGCCAGCAGCTCCGACAGGAGTCAAGAGACCCAGTACTTC. Encoded protein: CASSSDRSQETQYF.

This clonotype came up a few times. The rearrangement joins TRBV5-1 to TRBJ1-2, with TRBD1 matching over 7 bases. The V and J ends lost 1 base and 7 bases, in that order; junction bases with no gene match: 7. CDR1 and CDR2 from the germline V gene are SGHRS and YFSETQ. The length of the CDR3 is 14 residues. CDR3 residues: CASSLPLEGAGYTF. The CDR3 DNA sequence: TGCGCCAGCAGCTTGCCCTTGGAGGGGGCTGGCTACACCTTC.

The V and J genes are TRBV5-1 and TRBJ2-7; no firm D call. The CDR3 extends over 15 amino acids. Germline V gives CDR1 SGHRS, CDR2 YFSETQ. V shed 1 base and J shed 3 bases, with 14 bases lying between them. The CDR3 protein is CASSLSLGDLYEQYF. CDR3 in DNA: TGCGCCAGCAGCTTGTCATTAGGAGACCTCTACGAGCAGTACTTC.

This clonotype was counted a few times. The J gene is TRBJ2-7, the V gene TRBV15; TRBD1 aligns across 7 bases. Germline values: CDR1 LNHNV, CDR2 YYDKDF (reference sequence). V lost 3 bases and J lost 2; bases outside the gene matches: 7. There are 15 residues in the CDR3. The CDR3 DNA follows: TGTGCCACCAGCAGCCGGGACAGTCCGACCTACGAGCAGTACTTC. It specifies CATSSRDSPTYEQYF.

The V call is TRBV30, the J call TRBJ1-2; D ambiguous. CDR3 length: 14 residues. Germline CDR1 and CDR2: GTSNPN and SVGIG (reference sequence). The ends were cut back, 3 bases at V and 4 bases at J, with 15 bases in the middle. The CDR3: CAWRGGIVTYGYTF. The CDR3 nucleotides are TGTGCCTGGAGAGGAGGGATCGTTACCTATGGCTACACCTTC.

This chain uses TRBV3-1 with TRBJ1-5; D is uncertain. Per the germline V gene, CDR1 is LGHDT and CDR2 is YNNKEL (reference sequence). The CDR3 sequence is 13 residues long. V lost 1 base and J 4 bases, leaving 5 bases between the germline ends. CDR3 DNA: TGTGCCAGCAGCCAAGGGTGGAATCAGCCCCAGCATTTT. Protein sequence: CASSQGWNQPQHF.

This clonotype was recorded many times. V is TRBV7-6 and J is TRBJ2-1, with D maybe TRBD1 (6 bases). The CDR3 is 15 residues long. V shed 3 bases and J shed 1 base, with 10 bases lying between them. Germline loops: CDR1 SGHVS, CDR2 FNYEAQ. CDR3 in amino acids: CASSFQGPSYNEQFF. CDR3 DNA sequence: TGTGCCAGCAGCTTTCAGGGGCCTTCCTACAATGAGCAGTTCTTC.

This clonotype was found a few times. This sequence joins TRBV20-1 and TRBJ2-6; TRBD2 might be the D (5 bases). CDR1 is DFQATT and CDR2 is SNEGSKA in the germline V gene (reference sequence). This CDR3 has 14 residues. V gave up 6 bases and J gave up 1 base, with 10 bases separating them. In DNA, the CDR3 is TGCAGTGCCTCGGAGCGGTCTGGGGCCAACGTCCTGACTTTC. Its translation is CSASERSGANVLTF.

The genes are TRBV9 and TRBJ2-5; 9 nucleotides match TRBD1. With V trimmed by 3 bases and J by 5 bases, 8 bases remained unmatched. The CDR3 has 15 amino acids. Germline V gene sequence: CDR1 SGDLS, CDR2 YYNGEE. CDR3 residues: CASSAGQGMTETQYF. CDR3 nucleotides: TGTGCCAGCAGCGCGGGACAGGGAATGACTGAGACCCAGTACTTC. The full variable domain, in which reference TRBV9 and TRBJ2-5 provide the parts outside the CDR3, is DSGVTQTPKHLITATGQRVTLRCSPRSGDLSVYWYQQSLDQGLQFLIQYYNGEERAKGNILERFSAQQFPDLHSELNLSSLELGDSALYFCASSAGQGMTETQYFGPGTRLLVL.

V usage is TRBV12-3 or TRBV12-4 and J usage is TRBJ2-7; TRBD1 is a possible D gene (6 bases). V was trimmed by 5 bases and J by 9 bases, leaving 14 bases between them. The CDR3 spans 12 residues. In nucleotides, the CDR3 is TGTGCCAGCAGTCCAGGGGAAATGGCGCAGTACTTC. It specifies CASSPGEMAQYF.

V usage is TRBV7-6 and J usage is TRBJ1-4; a possible D gene is TRBD1 (6 bases). This CDR3 contains 19 residues. The V gene's germline CDR1 is SGHVS and CDR2 FNYEAQ. With 2 bases removed from V and 8 bases from J, the gap between germline ends came to 27 bases. CDR3 sequence (DNA): TGTGCCAGCAGCTTATCGGGAAACCCTTTAGGCCAAAGGGGGGAAAAACTGTTTTTT. Translated, it gives CASSLSGNPLGQRGEKLFF.

As regards this clonotype: At one of its ends the junction is not consistent with the germline gene, which may arise from a read error. This rearrangement joins TRBV20-1 to TRBJ2-4, with 11 nucleotides matching TRBD1. There are 16 residues in the CDR3. Germline-derived CDR1 and CDR2 are DFQATT and SNEGSKA (reference sequence). Here the CDR3 reads CSARDRTGGGWGQRVF. Written as DNA, the CDR3 is TGCAGTGCTAGAGACCGGACAGGGGGCGGATGGGGCCAACGAGTCTTC.

This chain uses TRBV5-1 with TRBJ1-1; tentatively, D is TRBD1 (5 bases). Trimming shortened V by 1 base and J by 1 base, and 11 bases separated the two germline ends. This CDR3 comprises 15 residues. Germline V gene data show CDR1 as SGHRS and CDR2 as YFSETQ. Written as DNA, the CDR3 is TGCGCCAGCAGCTTGTTAGGGACGAAGAACACTGAAGCTTTCTTT. Residues: CASSLLGTKNTEAFF. The complete variable domain, with remaining parts taken from reference TRBV5-1 and TRBJ1-1, reads KAGVTQTPRYLIKTRGQQVTLSCSPISGHRSVSWYQQTPGQGLQFLFEYFSETQRNKGNFPGRFSGRQFSNSRSEMNVSTLELGDSALYLCASSLLGTKNTEAFFGQGTRLTVV.

The chain couples TRBV2 to TRBJ2-3, with D possibly matching TRBD2 (6 bases). The CDR3 totals 18 residues. Trimming left V 5 bases short and J 1 base short, with 22 bases between. Germline assignment: CDR1 SNHLY and CDR2 FYNNEI. The CDR3, as DNA: TGTGCCAGCAGTTTTCCTTCGGGAGTGGCAAGTGGCACAGATACGCAGTATTTT. Residues: CASSFPSGVASGTDTQYF.

The chain employs TRBV9 and TRBJ2-6, with 12 bases matching TRBD2. Unmatched junction bases numbered 14, after V lost 4 bases and J lost 0 bases. This CDR3 spans 21 amino acids. Germline CDR1 and CDR2: SGDLS and YYNGEE. The DNA for the CDR3 is TGTGCCAGCAGCACCCCACCACCGGGACTAGCGGGCTTCTCTGGGGCCAACGTCCTGACTTTC. It encodes CASSTPPPGLAGFSGANVLTF. Based on the CDR3 plus reference TRBV9 and TRBJ2-6, the full variable domain is DSGVTQTPKHLITATGQRVTLRCSPRSGDLSVYWYQQSLDQGLQFLIQYYNGEERAKGNILERFSAQQFPDLHSELNLSSLELGDSALYFCASSTPPPGLAGFSGANVLTFGAGSRLTVL.

This CDR3 is CASSYSGTLYQETQYF. CDR3 bases: TGTGCCAGCAGTTACTCTGGAACACTGTACCAAGAGACCCAGTACTTC. The chain uses TRBV6-2 or TRBV6-3 and TRBJ2-5; no reliable D call. Trimming shortened V by 0 bases and J by 0 bases, and 11 bases separated the two germline ends. The CDR3 has 16 residues. Germline values: CDR1 MNHEY, CDR2 SVGEGT.

The table lists this clonotype with many counts. The V call is TRBV12-3 or TRBV12-4, the J call TRBJ1-1, with D unclear. CDR3 length: 11 residues. Trimming stripped 6 bases from V and 3 bases from J, with 5 bases between. The CDR3 coding sequence is TGTGCCAGCAGGAATCACACTGAAGCTTTCTTT. Residues: CASRNHTEAFF.

The chain combines TRBV5-6 with TRBJ2-1, with D perhaps TRBD2 (7 bases). This CDR3 contains 16 residues. With 4 bases removed from V and 0 bases from J, the gap between germline ends came to 14 bases. Germline CDR1 reads SGHDT; CDR2 reads YYEEEE. As DNA, the CDR3 is TGTGCCAGCAGCCCGGGGGGCGGGCCCTCCTACAATGAGCAGTTCTTC. This codes for CASSPGGGPSYNEQFF.

There are a few counts of this clonotype. The chain has TRBV21-1 and TRBJ1-2; TRBD1 is the table's D call and was not checked against the DNA. TRBV21-1 is annotated as a pseudogene. The CDR3 sequence is 17 residues long. The DNA of the CDR3 is TGTGCCAGCAGCAAATCCTCGACAGGGGAGCCCGATTATGGCTACACCTTC. Residues: CASSKSSTGEPDYGYTF.

The chain employs TRBV4-2 and TRBJ2-1, with 11 bases lining up with TRBD1. CDR3 length: 16 residues. Germline values: CDR1 LGHNA, CDR2 YNFKEQ. The J segment lost 6 bases and the V segment lost 0 bases, leaving 4 bases of the junction unmatched. The CDR3: CASSQDDGTGGNEQFF. DNA of the CDR3: TGTGCCAGCAGCCAAGACGACGGGACAGGGGGCAATGAGCAGTTCTTC.

The J gene is TRBJ2-3, the V gene TRBV11-2; 7 bases agree with TRBD2. The CDR3 sequence is 17 residues long. Germline V lookup: CDR1 SGHAT, CDR2 FQNNGV. J lost 7 bases, V lost 1 base, and 14 bases had no gene match. The CDR3 here is CASSLGGPAGVLYTQYF. The DNA for the CDR3 is TGTGCCAGCAGCTTAGGGGGCCCGGCGGGAGTGTTATATACGCAGTATTTT.

The V call is TRBV9, the J call TRBJ1-5; D is undetermined. This CDR3 is built from 14 residues. V was trimmed by 0 bases and J by 1 base, leaving 5 bases between them. CDR1 SGDLS and CDR2 YYNGEE come from the germline V gene. The CDR3 DNA reads as TGTGCCAGCAGCGTAGCTGAGAGCAATCAGCCCCAGCATTTT. Amino acids: CASSVAESNQPQHF.

The chain uses TRBV7-3 and TRBJ2-2; unclear D gene. The V end lost 5 bases, the J end lost 0 bases, and 7 bases lay between the germline ends. The germline V gene encodes CDR1 SGHTA and CDR2 FQGTGA. The CDR3 has 14 residues. In DNA, the CDR3 is TGTGCCAGCAGCGGGCAGGCGAACACCGGGGAGCTGTTTTTT. Residues: CASSGQANTGELFF.